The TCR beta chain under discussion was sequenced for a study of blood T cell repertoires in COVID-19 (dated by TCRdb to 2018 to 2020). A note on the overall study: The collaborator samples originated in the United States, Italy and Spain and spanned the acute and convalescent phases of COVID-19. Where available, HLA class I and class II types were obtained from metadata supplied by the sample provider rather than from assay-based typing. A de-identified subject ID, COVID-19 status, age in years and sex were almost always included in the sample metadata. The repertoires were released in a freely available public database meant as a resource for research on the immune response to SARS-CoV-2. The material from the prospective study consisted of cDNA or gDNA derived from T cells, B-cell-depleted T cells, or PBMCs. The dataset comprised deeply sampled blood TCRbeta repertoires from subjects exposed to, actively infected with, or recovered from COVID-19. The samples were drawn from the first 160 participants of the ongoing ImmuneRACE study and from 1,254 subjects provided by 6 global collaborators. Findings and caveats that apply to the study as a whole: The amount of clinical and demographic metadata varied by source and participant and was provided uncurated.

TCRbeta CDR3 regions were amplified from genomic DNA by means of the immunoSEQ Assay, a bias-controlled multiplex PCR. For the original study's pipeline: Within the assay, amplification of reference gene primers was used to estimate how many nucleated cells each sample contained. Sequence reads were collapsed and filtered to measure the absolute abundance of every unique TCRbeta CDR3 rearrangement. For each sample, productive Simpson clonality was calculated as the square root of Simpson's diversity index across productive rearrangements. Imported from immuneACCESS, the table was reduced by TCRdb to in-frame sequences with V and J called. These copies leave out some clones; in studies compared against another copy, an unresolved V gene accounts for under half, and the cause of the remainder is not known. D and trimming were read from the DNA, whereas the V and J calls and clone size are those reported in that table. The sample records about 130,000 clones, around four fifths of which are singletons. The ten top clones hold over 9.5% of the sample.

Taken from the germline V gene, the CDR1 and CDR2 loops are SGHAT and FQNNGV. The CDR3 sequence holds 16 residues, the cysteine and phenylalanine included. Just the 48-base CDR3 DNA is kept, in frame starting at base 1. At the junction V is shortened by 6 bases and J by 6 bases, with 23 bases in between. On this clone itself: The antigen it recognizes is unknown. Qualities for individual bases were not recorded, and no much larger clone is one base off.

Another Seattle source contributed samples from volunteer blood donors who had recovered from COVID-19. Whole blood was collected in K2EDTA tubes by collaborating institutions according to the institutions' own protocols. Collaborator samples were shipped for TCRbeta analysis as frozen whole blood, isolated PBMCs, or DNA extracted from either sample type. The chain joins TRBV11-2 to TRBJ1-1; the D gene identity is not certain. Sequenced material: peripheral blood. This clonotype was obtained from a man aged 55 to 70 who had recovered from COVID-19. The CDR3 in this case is CASRPGGSLRMAEAFF. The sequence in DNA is TGTGCCAGCAGACCCGGAGGGAGCCTCCGGATGGCTGAAGCTTTCTTT.